This T cell receptor (beta chain) derives from a study of shared clonotypes between healthy human individuals. Study summary: The donor group consisted of two women and a few men, aged 18 to 49. CD4 naive and memory got three plates each, CD8 naive two, CD8 memory one. General observations from the study: In general, naive subsets displayed greater estimated richness than memory subsets did. Since donors were few, the genetic and exposure-history diversity represented was limited.

Libraries were prepared by immunoSEQ multiplex PCR; TCRdb keeps only in-frame clonotypes and omits some of them. The sample holds 2 million to 2.5 million clones; 85% to 95% are singletons and the top ten take 0.37%. A word on this clone: Antigen specificity is unknown.

V was clipped by 10 bases and J by 4 bases, with 13 bases between them. Germline values: CDR1 SGHTA, CDR2 FQGNSA. The CDR3 is 12 residues long. The sample taken for sequencing was naive CD4+ T cells from PBMCs. Subset reported: CD45RA+ positively selected. This chain uses TRBV7-2 with TRBJ1-2; D might be TRBD1 (5 bases). This sequence was found in a man aged 18 to 35 in good health. Some clones in this sample may be carry-over from other donors' samples. This CDR3 reads CATGGEGYGYTF. CDR3 sequence (DNA): TGTGCCACCGGAGGGGAGGGCTATGGCTACACCTTC. Based on the CDR3 plus reference TRBV7-2 and TRBJ1-2, the full variable domain is GAGVSQSPSNKVTEKGKDVELRCDPISGHTALYWYRQSLGQGLEFLIYFQGNSAPDKSGLPSDRFSAERTGGSVSTLTIQRTQQEDSAVYLCATGGEGYGYTFGSGTRLTVV.